This is a list of T cell receptor beta chains from one sample in a study of T cell changes during pregnancy in multiple sclerosis. Measured with immunoSEQ multiplex PCR; TCRdb has only the in-frame clones, and not every one. Seen here are roughly 89,000 clones, around 94% observed once, and the top ten hold over 1.5%. Sequencing used peripheral blood, obtained after pregnancy. These receptor sequences come from a female donor in good health, enrolled as a control in a pregnancy study. The CDR3 runs from the conserved cysteine through the conserved F or W. The D gene is left open where the match is weak. The size entry is marked missing in some rows and otherwise reads once, few, many or a size class.

clone_size	d_call	cdr3_length	v_call	j_call	cdr3_aa	cdr3_nt
NA	TRBD1	13	TRBV5-1	TRBJ2-7	CASSPGQVYEQYF	TGCGCCAGCAGCCCGGGACAGGTCTACGAGCAGTACTTC
NA	NA	13	TRBV5-1	TRBJ2-7	CASSGDRRYEQYF	TGCGCCAGCAGCGGCGACAGGCGATACGAGCAGTACTTC
NA	TRBD2	15	TRBV4-2	TRBJ2-7	CASSPGAGGSYEQYF	TGTGCCAGCAGCCCCGGAGCGGGAGGTTCCTACGAGCAGTACTTC
NA	TRBD2	15	TRBV4-2	TRBJ2-3	CASSPGLAETDTQYF	TGTGCCAGCAGCCCGGGACTAGCGGAAACAGATACGCAGTATTTT
NA	NA	15	TRBV25-1	TRBJ2-3	CASSSDWGIADTQYF	TGTGCCAGCAGTTCGGACTGGGGAATAGCGGATACGCAGTATTTT
NA	NA	12	TRBV27	TRBJ1-5	CASSLSQGPQHF	TGTGCCAGCAGTTTATCCCAGGGGCCCCAGCATTTT
NA	NA	14	TRBV27	TRBJ2-3	CASNGLGDTDTQYF	TGTGCCAGCAACGGGTTAGGAGACACAGATACGCAGTATTTT
NA	NA	16	TRBV27	TRBJ2-5	CASSFMPGAKGETQYF	TGTGCCAGCAGTTTCATGCCGGGAGCTAAGGGTGAGACCCAGTACTTC
NA	TRBD2	19	TRBV2	TRBJ2-3	CASSESGTSGTWRTDTQYF	TGTGCCAGCAGTGAATCCGGGACTAGCGGGACGTGGCGCACAGATACGCAGTATTTT
NA	NA	12	TRBV14	TRBJ2-5	CASSQEGVAQYF	TGTGCCAGCAGCCAAGAAGGGGTTGCGCAGTACTTC
NA	TRBD1	16	TRBV27	TRBJ1-4	CASSFLPGTGHEKLFF	TGTGCCAGCAGTTTCCTCCCCGGGACAGGGCATGAAAAACTGTTTTTT
NA	NA	13	TRBV6-1	TRBJ2-1	CASSLASYNEQFF	TGTGCCAGCAGTCTAGCCTCCTACAATGAGCAGTTCTTC
once	NA	14	TRBV19	TRBJ2-1	CASSMELAYNEQFF	TGTGCCAGTAGTATGGAGCTAGCGTACAATGAGCAGTTCTTC
NA	NA	14	TRBV28	TRBJ1-5	CASEGAVSNQPQHF	TGTGCCAGCGAAGGGGCAGTTTCCAATCAGCCCCAGCATTTT
NA	NA	15	TRBV2	TRBJ1-2	CASRAEVGPNYGYTF	TGTGCCAGCAGAGCCGAAGTGGGGCCGAACTATGGCTACACCTTC
NA	NA	12	TRBV28	TRBJ2-7	CASSLQYYEQYF	TGTGCCAGCAGTTTACAGTACTACGAGCAGTACTTC
NA	NA	15	TRBV9	TRBJ2-7	CASSVGHKGSYEQYF	TGTGCCAGCAGCGTAGGGCACAAGGGGTCCTACGAGCAGTACTTC
NA	TRBD1	15	TRBV6-5	TRBJ2-7	CASSVSDRLAYEQYF	TGTGCCAGCAGTGTCTCGGACAGGCTTGCCTACGAGCAGTACTTC
NA	TRBD2	13	TRBV29-1	TRBJ2-4	CSVDGGVANIQYF	TGCAGCGTTGATGGGGGGGTTGCAAACATTCAGTACTTC
NA	NA	13	TRBV29-1	TRBJ2-7	CSVEGPSSYEQYF	TGCAGCGTTGAGGGGCCGAGCTCCTACGAGCAGTACTTC
NA	TRBD2	14	TRBV6-5	TRBJ2-1	CASSIIAGVVEQFF	TGTGCCAGCAGCATAATAGCGGGAGTCGTTGAGCAGTTCTTC